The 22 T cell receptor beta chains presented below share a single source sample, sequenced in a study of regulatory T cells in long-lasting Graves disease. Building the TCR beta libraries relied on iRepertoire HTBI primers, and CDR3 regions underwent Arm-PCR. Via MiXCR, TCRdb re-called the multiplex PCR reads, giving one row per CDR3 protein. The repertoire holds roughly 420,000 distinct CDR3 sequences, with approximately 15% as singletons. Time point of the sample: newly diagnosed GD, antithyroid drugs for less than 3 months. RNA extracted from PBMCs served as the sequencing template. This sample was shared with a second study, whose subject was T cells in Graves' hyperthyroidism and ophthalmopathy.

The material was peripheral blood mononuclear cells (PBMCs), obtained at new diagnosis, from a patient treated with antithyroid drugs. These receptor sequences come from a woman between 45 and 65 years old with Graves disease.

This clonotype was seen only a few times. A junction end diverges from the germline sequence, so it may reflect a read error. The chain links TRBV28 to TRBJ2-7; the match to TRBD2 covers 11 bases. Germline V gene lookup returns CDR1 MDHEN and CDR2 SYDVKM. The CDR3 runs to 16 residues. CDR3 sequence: CASSLPLAGGSYERYF. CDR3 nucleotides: TGTGCCAGCAGTTTACCCCTAGCGGGAGGTTCCTACGAGCGGTACTTC.

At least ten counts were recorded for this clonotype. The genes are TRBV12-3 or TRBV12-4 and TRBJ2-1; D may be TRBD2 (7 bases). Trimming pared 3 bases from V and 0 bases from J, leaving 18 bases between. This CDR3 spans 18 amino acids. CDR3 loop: CASSFGDRTRSSYNEQFF. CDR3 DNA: TGTGCCAGCAGTTTTGGTGACAGGACTAGGAGCTCCTACAATGAGCAGTTCTTC.

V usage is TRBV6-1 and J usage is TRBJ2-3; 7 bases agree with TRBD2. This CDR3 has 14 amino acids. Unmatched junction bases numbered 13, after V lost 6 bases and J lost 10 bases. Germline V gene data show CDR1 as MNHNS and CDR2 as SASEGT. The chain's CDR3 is CASRDSGRRGAQYF. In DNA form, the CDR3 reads TGTGCCAGCAGAGATAGCGGGCGCCGAGGGGCGCAGTATTTT.

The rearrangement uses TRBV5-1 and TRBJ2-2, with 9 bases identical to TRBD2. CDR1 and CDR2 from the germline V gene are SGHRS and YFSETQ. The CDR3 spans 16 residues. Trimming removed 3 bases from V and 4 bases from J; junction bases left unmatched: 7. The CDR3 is CASSSPGLAFTGELFF. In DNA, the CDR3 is TGCGCCAGCAGCTCCCCGGGACTAGCTTTCACCGGGGAGCTGTTTTTT. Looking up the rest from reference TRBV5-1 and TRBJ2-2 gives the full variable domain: KAGVTQTPRYLIKTRGQQVTLSCSPISGHRSVSWYQQTPGQGLQFLFEYFSETQRNKGNFPGRFSGRQFSNSRSEMNVSTLELGDSALYLCASSSPGLAFTGELFFGEGSRLTVL.

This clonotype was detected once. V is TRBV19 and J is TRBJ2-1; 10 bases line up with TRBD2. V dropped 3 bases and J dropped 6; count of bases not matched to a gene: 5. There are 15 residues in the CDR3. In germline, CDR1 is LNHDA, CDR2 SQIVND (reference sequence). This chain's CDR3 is CASSIASGRINEQFF. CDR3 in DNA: TGTGCCAGTAGTATTGCTAGCGGGAGAATCAATGAGCAGTTCTTC.

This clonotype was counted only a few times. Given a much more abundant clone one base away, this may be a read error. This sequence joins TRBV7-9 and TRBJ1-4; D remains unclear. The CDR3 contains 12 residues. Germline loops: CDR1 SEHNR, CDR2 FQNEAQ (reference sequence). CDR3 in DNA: TGTGCCAGCAGCTTACACTCTGAAGAACTGTTTTTT. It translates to CASSLHSEELFF.

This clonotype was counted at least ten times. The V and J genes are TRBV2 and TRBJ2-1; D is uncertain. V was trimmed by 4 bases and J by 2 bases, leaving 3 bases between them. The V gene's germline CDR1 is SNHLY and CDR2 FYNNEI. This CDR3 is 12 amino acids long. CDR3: CASSVTYNEQFF. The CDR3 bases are TGTGCCAGCAGTGTCACCTACAATGAGCAGTTCTTC.

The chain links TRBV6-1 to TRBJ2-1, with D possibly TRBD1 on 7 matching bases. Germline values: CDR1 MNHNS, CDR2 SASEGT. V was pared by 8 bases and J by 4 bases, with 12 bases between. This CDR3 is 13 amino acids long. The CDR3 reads CASGGTAYNEQFF. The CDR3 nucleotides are TGTGCCAGCGGGGGGACAGCTTACAATGAGCAGTTCTTC.

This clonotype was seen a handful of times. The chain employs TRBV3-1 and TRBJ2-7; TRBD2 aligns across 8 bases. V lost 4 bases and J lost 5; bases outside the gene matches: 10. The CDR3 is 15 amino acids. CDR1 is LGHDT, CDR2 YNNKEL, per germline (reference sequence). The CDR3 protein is CASSPFGGASNEQYF. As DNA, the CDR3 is TGTGCCAGCAGCCCCTTCGGGGGGGCAAGTAACGAGCAGTACTTC.

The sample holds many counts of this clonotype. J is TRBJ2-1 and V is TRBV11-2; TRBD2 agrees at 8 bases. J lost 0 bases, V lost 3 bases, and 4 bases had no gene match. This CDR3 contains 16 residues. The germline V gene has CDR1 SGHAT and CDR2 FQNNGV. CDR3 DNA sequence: TGTGCCAGCAGCTTCCGGGGGGGAAGCTCCTACAATGAGCAGTTCTTC. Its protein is CASSFRGGSSYNEQFF.

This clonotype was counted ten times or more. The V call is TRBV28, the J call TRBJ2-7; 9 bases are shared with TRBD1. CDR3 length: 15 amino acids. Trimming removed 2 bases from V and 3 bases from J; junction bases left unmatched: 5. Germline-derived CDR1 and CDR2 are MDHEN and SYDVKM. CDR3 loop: CASSLGATGGYEQYF. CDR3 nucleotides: TGTGCCAGCAGTTTAGGCGCGACAGGGGGCTACGAGCAGTACTTC.

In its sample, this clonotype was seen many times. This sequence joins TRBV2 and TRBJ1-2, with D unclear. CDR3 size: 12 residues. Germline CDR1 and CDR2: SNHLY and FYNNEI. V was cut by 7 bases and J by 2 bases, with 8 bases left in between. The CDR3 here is CASNTGNYGYTF. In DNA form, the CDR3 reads TGTGCCAGCAATACGGGGAACTATGGCTACACCTTC.

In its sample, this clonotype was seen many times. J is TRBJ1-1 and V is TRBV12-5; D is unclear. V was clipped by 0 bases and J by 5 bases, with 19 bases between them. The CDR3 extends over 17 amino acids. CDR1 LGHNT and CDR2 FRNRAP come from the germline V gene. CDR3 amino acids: CASGLVSKGLGITEAFF. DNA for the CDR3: TGTGCTAGTGGTTTGGTATCAAAGGGTCTCGGCATTACTGAAGCTTTCTTT.

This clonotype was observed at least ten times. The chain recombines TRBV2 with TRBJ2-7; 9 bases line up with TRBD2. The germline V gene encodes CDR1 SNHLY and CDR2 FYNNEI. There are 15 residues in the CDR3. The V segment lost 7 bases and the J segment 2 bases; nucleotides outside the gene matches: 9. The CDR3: CASNPGLARTYEQYF. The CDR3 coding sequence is TGTGCCAGCAACCCAGGACTAGCGAGAACCTACGAGCAGTACTTC. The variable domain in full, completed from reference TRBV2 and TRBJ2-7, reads EPEVTQTPSHQVTQMGQEVILRCVPISNHLYFYWYRQILGQKVEFLVSFYNNEISEKSEIFDDQFSVERPDGSNFTLKIRSTKLEDSAMYFCASNPGLARTYEQYFGPGTRLTVT.

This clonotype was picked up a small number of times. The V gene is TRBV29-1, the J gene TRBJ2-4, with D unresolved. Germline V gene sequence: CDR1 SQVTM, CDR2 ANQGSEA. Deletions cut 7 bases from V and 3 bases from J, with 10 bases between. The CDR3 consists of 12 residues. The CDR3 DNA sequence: TGCAGCGGGGGTGATGACAAAAACATTCAGTACTTC. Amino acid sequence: CSGGDDKNIQYF. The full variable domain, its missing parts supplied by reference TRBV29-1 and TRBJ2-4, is SAVISQKPSRDICQRGTSLTIQCQVDSQVTMMFWYRQQPGQSLTLIATANQGSEATYESGFVIDKFPISRPNLTFSTLTVSNMSPEDSSIYLCSGGDDKNIQYFGAGTRLSVL.

The CDR3 region is CASSHRLAGVFGELFF. The CDR3 DNA reads TGCGCCAGCAGCCACCGACTAGCGGGAGTATTCGGGGAGCTGTTTTTT. This sequence joins TRBV10-1 and TRBJ2-2; TRBD2 aligns across 12 bases. This CDR3 has 16 residues. Germline V lookup: CDR1 WNHNN, CDR2 SYGVQD (reference sequence). After removal of 6 bases from V and 7 bases from J, the junction contained 9 bases not matched to a gene.

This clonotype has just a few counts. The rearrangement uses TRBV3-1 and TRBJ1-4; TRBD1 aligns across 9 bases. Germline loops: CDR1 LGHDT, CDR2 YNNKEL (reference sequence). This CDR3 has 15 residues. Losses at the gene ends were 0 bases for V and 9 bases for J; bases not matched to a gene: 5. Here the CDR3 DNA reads TGTGCCAGCAGCCAAGATCTGGACAGGGGTCAAAAACTGTTTTTT. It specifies CASSQDLDRGQKLFF.

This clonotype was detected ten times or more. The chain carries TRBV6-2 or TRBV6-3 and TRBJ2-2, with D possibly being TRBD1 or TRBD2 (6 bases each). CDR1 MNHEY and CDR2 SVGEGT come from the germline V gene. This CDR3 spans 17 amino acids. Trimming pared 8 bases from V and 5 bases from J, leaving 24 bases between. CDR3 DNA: TGTGCCAGCGCCGGGCGTACGGGGGCGGGAAGGACCGGGGAGCTGTTTTTT. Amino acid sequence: CASAGRTGAGRTGELFF.

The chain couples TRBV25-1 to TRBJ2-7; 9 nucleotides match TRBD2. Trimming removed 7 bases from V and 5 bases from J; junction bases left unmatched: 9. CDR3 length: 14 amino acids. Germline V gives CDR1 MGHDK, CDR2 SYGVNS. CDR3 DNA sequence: TGTGCCAGCACCCATAGCGGGAGAGGAAACGAGCAGTACTTC. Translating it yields CASTHSGRGNEQYF.

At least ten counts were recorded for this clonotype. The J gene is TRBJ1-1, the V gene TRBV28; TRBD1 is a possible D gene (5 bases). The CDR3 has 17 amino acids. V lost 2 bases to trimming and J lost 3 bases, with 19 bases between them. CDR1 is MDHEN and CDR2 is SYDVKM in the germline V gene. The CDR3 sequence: CASSLMGVGERDTEAFF. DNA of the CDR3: TGTGCCAGCAGTTTAATGGGCGTAGGGGAAAGAGACACTGAAGCTTTCTTT.

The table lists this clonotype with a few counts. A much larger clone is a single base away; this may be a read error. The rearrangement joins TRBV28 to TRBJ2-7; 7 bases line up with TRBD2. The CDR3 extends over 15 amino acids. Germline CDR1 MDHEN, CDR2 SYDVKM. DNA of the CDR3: TGTGCCAGCAGCTCCGACGGGGGGAAACCCGACGAGCAGTGCTTC. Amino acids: CASSSDGGKPDEQCF.

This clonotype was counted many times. CDR3 amino acids: CSVEPINGPRKQFF. Written as DNA, the CDR3 is TGCAGCGTTGAACCTATAAACGGACCTCGGAAGCAGTTCTTC. V is TRBV29-1 and J is TRBJ2-1; no definite D call. Deletions cut 2 bases from V and 11 bases from J, with 19 bases between. CDR3 length: 14 residues. Germline assignment: CDR1 SQVTM and CDR2 ANQGSEA.